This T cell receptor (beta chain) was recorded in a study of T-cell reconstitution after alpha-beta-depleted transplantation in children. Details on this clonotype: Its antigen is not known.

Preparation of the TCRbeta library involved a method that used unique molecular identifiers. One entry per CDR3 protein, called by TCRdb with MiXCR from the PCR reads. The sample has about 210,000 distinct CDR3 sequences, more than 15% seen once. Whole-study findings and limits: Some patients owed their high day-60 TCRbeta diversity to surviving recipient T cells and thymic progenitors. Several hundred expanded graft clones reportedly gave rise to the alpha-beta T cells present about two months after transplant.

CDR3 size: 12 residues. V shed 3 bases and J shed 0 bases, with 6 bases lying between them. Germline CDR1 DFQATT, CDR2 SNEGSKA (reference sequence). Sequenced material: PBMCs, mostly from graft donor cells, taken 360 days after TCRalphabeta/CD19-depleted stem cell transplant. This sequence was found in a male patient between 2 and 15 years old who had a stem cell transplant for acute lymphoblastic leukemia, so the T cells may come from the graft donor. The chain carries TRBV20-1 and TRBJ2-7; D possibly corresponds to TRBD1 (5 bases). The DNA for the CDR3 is TGCAGTGCTAGGCAGGGCTCCTACGAGCAGTACTTC. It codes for CSARQGSYEQYF.